This TCR beta chain was captured by sequencing in a study of CD8 T cells in Susac syndrome. With random hexamers, roughly 0.45 to 1 ug RNA was reverse transcribed. TCRdb reprocessed the immunoSEQ multiplex PCR reads via MiXCR and lists one record per CDR3 protein. The sample yields about 120,000 distinct CDR3 sequences, around 90% seen once. Germline V gene sequence: CDR1 SGHTA, CDR2 FQGNSA. V was trimmed by 8 bases and J by 10 bases, leaving 23 bases between them. The CDR3 consists of 14 residues. The sequenced sample was CD4+ T cells from PBMCs. The V and J genes are TRBV7-2 and TRBJ1-1; TRBD1 is a possible D gene (5 bases). The TCR sequence derives from a human donor in good health. CDR3 in DNA: TGTGCCAGCGCCGACCTCCCGGTCCGGGGGGGAGCTTTCTTT. Its translation is CASADLPVRGGAFF.